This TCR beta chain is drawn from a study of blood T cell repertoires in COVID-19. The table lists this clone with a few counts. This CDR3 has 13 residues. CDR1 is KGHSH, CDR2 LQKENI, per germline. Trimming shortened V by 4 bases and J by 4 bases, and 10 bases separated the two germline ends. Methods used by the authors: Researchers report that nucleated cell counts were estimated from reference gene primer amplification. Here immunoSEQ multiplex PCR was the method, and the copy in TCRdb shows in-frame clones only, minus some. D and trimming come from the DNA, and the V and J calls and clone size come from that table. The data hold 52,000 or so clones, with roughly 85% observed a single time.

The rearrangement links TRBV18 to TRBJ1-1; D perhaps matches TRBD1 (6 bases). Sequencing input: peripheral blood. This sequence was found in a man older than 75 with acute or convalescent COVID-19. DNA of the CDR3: TGTGCCAGCTCACGCGAGGACAGCACTGAAGCTTTCTTT. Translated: CASSREDSTEAFF.